This TCR beta chain was recorded in a study of T cells in Graves' hyperthyroidism and ophthalmopathy. Germline CDR1 and CDR2: SGHAT and FQDESV (reference sequence). This CDR3 is 18 amino acids long. J lost 1 base, V lost 1 base, and 5 bases had no gene match. The TCR beta CDR3 regions underwent amplification using RNA transcripts as the source. The HTBI primer set was used in a first-round RT-PCR of the TCR CDR3. TCRdb passed the multiplex PCR reads through MiXCR, listing each CDR3 protein once. The data contain approximately 400,000 distinct CDR3 sequences, less than 20% of them singletons. The rearrangement links TRBV11-1 to TRBJ2-5, with 14 bases matching TRBD2. The TCR comes from a man younger than 30 with Graves' ophthalmopathy. Material: blood. Here the CDR3 DNA reads TGTGCCAGCAGCTTAGAGGGGACTAGCGGGGGCTCCCAAGAGACCCAGTACTTC. Amino acid sequence: CASSLEGTSGGSQETQYF. The entire variable domain, with the rest obtained from reference TRBV11-1 and TRBJ2-5, is as follows: EAEVAQSPRYKITEKSQAVAFWCDPISGHATLYWYRQILGQGPELLVQFQDESVVDDSQLPKDRFSAERLKGVDSTLKIQPAELGDSAMYLCASSLEGTSGGSQETQYFGPGTRLLVL.